This TCR beta chain is drawn from a study of identical twins. General observations from the study: Cord blood beta clonotypes present at high abundance carried fewer insertions; no such pattern appeared in memory repertoires. For out-of-frame alpha sequences shared by twins, low generation probability was in excess. Modelling approaches yielded underestimates of out-of-frame TCR alpha sharing between monozygotic twins. Cross-sectional statistics underpinned the conclusions; the same donors were not followed.

TCRdb ran MiXCR on the 5' RACE reads and lists one entry per CDR3 protein. Here the sample spans more than 1.5 million distinct CDR3 sequences, more than 30% being singletons. This CDR3 is 15 amino acids long. Trimming took 7 bases from V and 2 from J; bases not matched to a gene: 9. CDR1 SGHRS and CDR2 YFSETQ come from the germline V gene. Notes on this clonotype: Its cognate antigen is unknown.

The sequencing input was cord blood. The chain has TRBV5-1 and TRBJ2-3, with TRBD2 matching over 8 bases. The TCR comes from a newborn girl in good health. The CDR3: CASARTSRLTDTQYF. The CDR3 nucleotides read TGCGCCAGCGCTCGGACTAGCAGACTCACAGATACGCAGTATTTT. The full variable domain, completed using reference TRBV5-1 and TRBJ2-3, is KAGVTQTPRYLIKTRGQQVTLSCSPISGHRSVSWYQQTPGQGLQFLFEYFSETQRNKGNFPGRFSGRQFSNSRSEMNVSTLELGDSALYLCASARTSRLTDTQYFGPGTRLTVL.